Sequencing of this TCR beta chain was carried out in a study of beta chain features in type 1 diabetes. Whole-study context: Age, gender, cell numbers and subset yield matched between patients and controls.

Concerning this clone itself: The antigen remains unidentified. Other DNA sequences within the sample encode an identical CDR3.

Expressed TCRB transcripts were sequenced, since all the RNA that had been isolated was reverse transcribed. Around 3.9 million reads on average were seen across naive, central memory and regulatory T cell samples. The data were produced by immunoSEQ multiplex PCR, yet TCRdb's version contains in-frame clones alone and is incomplete. Among about 740,000 clones listed, under 15% were seen once. Study-wide findings and caveats: Among all four CD4+ subsets, Type 1 diabetes patients had TCRB CDR3s that were moderately but significantly shorter.

The CDR3 contains 14 residues. CDR1 is MNHNY, CDR2 SVGAGI, per germline (reference sequence). The V end was cut by 0 bases, the J end by 5 bases, with 10 bases between. V is TRBV6-6 and J is TRBJ2-5, with D perhaps TRBD2 (5 bases). Sample: naive CD4+ T cells from blood. The TCR comes from a man younger than 35 with type 1 diabetes. CDR3 sequence: CASSYSTRGETQYF. CDR3 bases: TGTGCCAGCAGTTACTCGACACGCGGGGAGACCCAGTACTTC.